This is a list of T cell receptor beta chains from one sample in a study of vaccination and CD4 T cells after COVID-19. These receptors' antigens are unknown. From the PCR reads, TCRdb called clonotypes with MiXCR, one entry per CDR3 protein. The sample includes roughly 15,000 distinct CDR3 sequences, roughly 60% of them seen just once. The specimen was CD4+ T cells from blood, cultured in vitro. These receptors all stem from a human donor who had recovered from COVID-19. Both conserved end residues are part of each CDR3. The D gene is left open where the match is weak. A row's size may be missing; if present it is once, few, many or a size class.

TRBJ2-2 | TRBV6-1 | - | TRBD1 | TGTGCCAGCAGTGGACAGGGGGCGCCCGGGGAGCTGTTTTTT | CASSGQGAPGELFF
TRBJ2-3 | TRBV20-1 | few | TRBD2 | TGCAGTGCAGTACTAGCGGGGGAAACAGATACGCAGTATTTT | CSAVLAGETDTQYF
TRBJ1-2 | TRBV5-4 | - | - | TGTGCCAGCAGCGGGGACATCGCTACTAACTATGGCTACACCTTC | CASSGDIATNYGYTF
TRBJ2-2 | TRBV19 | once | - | TGTGCCAGTAGTAATGGGGGAATGACCGGGGAGCTGTTTTTT | CASSNGGMTGELFF
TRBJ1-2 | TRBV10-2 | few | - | TGCGCCAGCAGTGAGTGGGATCAGGGCTACACCTTC | CASSEWDQGYTF
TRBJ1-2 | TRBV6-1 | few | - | TGTGCCAGCAGTCCCAGTTCCGACTATGGCTACACCTTC | CASSPSSDYGYTF
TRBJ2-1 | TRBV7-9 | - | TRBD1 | TGTGCCAGCAGCTTACGGGACAGCTCTTACAATGAGCAGTTCTTC | CASSLRDSSYNEQFF
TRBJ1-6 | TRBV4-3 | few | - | TGCGCCAGCAGCCAAGAGTATTCCGGGACACCCCTCCACTTT | CASSQEYSGTPLHF
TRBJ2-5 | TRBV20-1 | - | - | TGCAGCTATCGAGGGACCCGGGGGGAGACCCAGTACTTC | CSYRGTRGETQYF
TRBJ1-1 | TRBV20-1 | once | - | TGCAGTGCCGTAAACATCCTAGGAGGAAGGAACACTGAAGCTTTCTTT | CSAVNILGGRNTEAFF
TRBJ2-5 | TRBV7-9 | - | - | TGTGCCAGCAGCTACACAGGGTTGGAAGAGACCCAGTACTTC | CASSYTGLEETQYF
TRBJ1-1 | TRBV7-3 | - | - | TGTGCCAGCGCCGCGAGGGGTGCCGGGGACACTGAAGCTTTCTTT | CASAARGAGDTEAFF
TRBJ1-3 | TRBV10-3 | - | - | TGTGCCATCGAAGGGGCTGGAAACACCATATATTTT | CAIEGAGNTIYF
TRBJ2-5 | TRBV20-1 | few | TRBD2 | TGCAGTGCTAGAGATCAGGCGGGAGCGCTAGAGACCCAGTACTTC | CSARDQAGALETQYF
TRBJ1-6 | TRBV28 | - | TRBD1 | TGTGCCAGCAGTTTCGGGACAGGGAATTCACCCCTCCACTTT | CASSFGTGNSPLHF
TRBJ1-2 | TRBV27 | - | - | TGTGCCAGCAGTTCAGGCTGGGGCGAAGGCTACACCTTC | CASSSGWGEGYTF
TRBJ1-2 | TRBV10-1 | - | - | - | CASTNQTSMYLCASTWTGNYGYTF
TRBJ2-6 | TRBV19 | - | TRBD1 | TGTGCCAGTAGTGCGCCCCGGGACAGGGTTCTCTCTGGGGCCAACGTCCTGACTTTC | CASSAPRDRVLSGANVLTF
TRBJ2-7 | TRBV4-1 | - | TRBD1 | TGCGCCAGCAGCCTACGGACAGGGCCGTATTCCTACGAGCAGTACTTC | CASSLRTGPYSYEQYF